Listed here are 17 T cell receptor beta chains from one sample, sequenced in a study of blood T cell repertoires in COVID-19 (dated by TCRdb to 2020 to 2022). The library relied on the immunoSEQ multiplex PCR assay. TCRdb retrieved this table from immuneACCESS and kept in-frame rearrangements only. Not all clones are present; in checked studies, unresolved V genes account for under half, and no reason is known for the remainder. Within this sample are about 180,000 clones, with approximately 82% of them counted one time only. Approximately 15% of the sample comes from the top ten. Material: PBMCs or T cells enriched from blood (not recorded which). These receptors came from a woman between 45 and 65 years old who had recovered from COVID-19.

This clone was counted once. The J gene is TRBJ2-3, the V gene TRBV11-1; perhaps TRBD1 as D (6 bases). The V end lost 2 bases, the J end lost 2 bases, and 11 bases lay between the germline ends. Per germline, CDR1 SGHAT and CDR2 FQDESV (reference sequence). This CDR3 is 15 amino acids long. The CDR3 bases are TGTGCCAGCAGCTTACTGGGGGCCCACACAGATACGCAGTATTTT. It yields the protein CASSLLGAHTDTQYF.

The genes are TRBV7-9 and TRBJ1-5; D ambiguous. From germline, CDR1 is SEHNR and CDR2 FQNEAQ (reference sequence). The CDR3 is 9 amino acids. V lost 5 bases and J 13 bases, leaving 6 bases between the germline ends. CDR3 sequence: CASSPRQHF. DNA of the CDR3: TGTGCCAGCAGCCCTCGTCAGCATTTT.

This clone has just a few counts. The CDR3 here is CASSPGLAGGRAHTDTQYF. CDR3 DNA sequence: TGTGCCAGTAGCCCGGGACTAGCGGGAGGGCGGGCCCACACAGATACGCAGTATTTT. The V gene is TRBV19, the J gene TRBJ2-3; 16 nucleotides align to TRBD2. V shed 6 bases and J 2 bases; nucleotides not matched to a gene: 11. CDR1 is LNHDA, CDR2 SQIVND, per germline (reference sequence). This CDR3 has 19 amino acids.

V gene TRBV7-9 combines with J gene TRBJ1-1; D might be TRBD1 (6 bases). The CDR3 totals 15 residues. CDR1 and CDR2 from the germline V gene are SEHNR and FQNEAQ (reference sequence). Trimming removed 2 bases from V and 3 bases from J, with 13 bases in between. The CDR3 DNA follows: TGTGCCAGCAGCTTAAGGGACATCAGGTACACTGAAGCTTTCTTT. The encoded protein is CASSLRDIRYTEAFF.

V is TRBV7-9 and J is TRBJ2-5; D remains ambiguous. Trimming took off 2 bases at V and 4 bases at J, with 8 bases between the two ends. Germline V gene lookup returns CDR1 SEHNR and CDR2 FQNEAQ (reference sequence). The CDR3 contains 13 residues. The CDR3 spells CASSLHSGETQYF. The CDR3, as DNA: TGTGCCAGCAGCTTACACTCGGGAGAGACCCAGTACTTC.

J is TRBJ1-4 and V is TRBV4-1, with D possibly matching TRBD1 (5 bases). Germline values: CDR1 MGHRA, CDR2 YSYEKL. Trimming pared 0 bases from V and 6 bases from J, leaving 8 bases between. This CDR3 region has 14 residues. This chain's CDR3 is CASSQEQADEKLFF. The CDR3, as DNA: TGCGCCAGCAGCCAAGAACAGGCTGATGAAAAACTGTTTTTT.

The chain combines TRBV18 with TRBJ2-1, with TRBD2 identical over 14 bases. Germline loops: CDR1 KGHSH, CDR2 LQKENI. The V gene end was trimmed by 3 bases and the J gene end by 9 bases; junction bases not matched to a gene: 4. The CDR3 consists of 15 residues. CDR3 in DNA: TGTGCCAGCTCACCGGGGACTAGCGGGAGAAGTGAGCAGTTCTTC. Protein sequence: CASSPGTSGRSEQFF.

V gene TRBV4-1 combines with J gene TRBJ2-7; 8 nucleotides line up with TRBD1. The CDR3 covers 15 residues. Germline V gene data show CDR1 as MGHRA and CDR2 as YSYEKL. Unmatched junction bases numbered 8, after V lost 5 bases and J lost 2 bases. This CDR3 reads CASSLRDRITYEQYF. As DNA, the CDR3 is TGCGCCAGCAGCTTACGGGACAGGATAACCTACGAGCAGTACTTC.

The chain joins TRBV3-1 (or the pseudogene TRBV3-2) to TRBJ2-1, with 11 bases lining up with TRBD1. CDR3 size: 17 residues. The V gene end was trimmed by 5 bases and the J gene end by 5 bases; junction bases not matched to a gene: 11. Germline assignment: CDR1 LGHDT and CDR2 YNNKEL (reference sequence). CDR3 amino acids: CASSILLPGQGDNEQFF. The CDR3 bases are TGTGCCAGCAGCATACTACTTCCGGGACAGGGGGACAATGAGCAGTTCTTC.

CDR3: CASSAASGLWSEQFF. The CDR3 nucleotides are TGCGCCAGCAGTGCTGCTAGCGGCCTCTGGAGTGAGCAGTTCTTC. The J gene is TRBJ2-1, the V gene TRBV10-1, with 7 bases lining up with TRBD2. This CDR3 has 15 residues. Germline V gene data show CDR1 as WNHNN and CDR2 as SYGVQD (reference sequence). With 4 bases clipped from V and 9 bases from J, the junction kept 12 bases outside the gene matches.

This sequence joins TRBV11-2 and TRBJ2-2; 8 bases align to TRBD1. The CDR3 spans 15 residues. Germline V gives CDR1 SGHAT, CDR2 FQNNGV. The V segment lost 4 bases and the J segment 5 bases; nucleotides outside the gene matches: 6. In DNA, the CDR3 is TGTGCCAGCAGCTCGGGGACAGGCGGGACCGGGGAGCTGTTTTTT. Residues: CASSSGTGGTGELFF.

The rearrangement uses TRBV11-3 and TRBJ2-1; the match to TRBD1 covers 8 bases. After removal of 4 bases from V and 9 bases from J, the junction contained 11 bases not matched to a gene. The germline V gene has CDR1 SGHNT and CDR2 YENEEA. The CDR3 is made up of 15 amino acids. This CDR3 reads CASSSGPGGKGEQFF. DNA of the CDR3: TGTGCCAGCAGCTCCGGGCCAGGGGGCAAGGGTGAGCAGTTCTTC.

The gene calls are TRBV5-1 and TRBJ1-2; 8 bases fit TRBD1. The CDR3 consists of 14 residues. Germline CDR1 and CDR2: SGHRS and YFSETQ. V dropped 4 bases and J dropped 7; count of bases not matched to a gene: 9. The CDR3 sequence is CASSPDRESSGYTF. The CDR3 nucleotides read TGCGCCAGCAGCCCGGACAGGGAAAGCAGTGGCTACACCTTC.

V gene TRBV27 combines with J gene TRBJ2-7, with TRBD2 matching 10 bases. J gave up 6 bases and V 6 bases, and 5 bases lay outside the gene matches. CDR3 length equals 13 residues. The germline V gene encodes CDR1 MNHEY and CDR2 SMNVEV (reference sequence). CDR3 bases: TGTGCCAGCAGGTTAGCGGGGGGCGGCGAGCAGTACTTC. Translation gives CASRLAGGGEQYF.

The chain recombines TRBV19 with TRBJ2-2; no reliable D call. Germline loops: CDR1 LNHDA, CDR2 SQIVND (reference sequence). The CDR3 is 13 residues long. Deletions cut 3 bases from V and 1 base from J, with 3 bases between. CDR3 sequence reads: CASSIQNTGELFF. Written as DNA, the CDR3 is TGTGCCAGTAGTATTCAGAACACCGGGGAGCTGTTTTTT.

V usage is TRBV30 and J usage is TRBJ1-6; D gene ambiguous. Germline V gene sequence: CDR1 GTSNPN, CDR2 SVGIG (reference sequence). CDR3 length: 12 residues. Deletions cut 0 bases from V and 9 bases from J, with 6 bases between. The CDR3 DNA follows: TGTGCCTGGAGTGTAATCTCTTCACCCCTCCACTTT. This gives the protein CAWSVISSPLHF.

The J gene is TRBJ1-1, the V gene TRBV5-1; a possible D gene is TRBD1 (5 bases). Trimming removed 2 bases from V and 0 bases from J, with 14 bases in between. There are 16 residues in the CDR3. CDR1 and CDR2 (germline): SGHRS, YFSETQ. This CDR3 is CASSFSAGIMNTEAFF. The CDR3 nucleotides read TGCGCCAGCAGCTTCTCGGCAGGGATTATGAACACTGAAGCTTTCTTT.